This T cell receptor (beta chain) was recovered during a study of regulatory dendritic cells for organ transplantation. CFSE-labeled sorted T cells met regulatory or mature dendritic cells for 5 to 6 days. The protocol was immunoSEQ multiplex PCR, while the TCRdb copy is restricted to in-frame clones and leaves out a portion. The sample shows over 20,000 clones, approximately 83% of them seen only once. Broader study findings: Mature dendritic cells appeared to drive more memory CD8+ clonal expansion than regulatory ones. Naive T cells showed high diversity, memory cells less, memory CD8+ least. Between individuals, the alloreactive memory CD8+ T cell pool differed considerably.

This CDR3 spans 13 amino acids. The V end lost 4 bases, the J end lost 5 bases, and 8 bases lay between the germline ends. Germline assignment: CDR1 LNHNV and CDR2 YYDKDF (reference sequence). Points on this clone: Its antigen is unknown.

The chain is built from TRBV15 and TRBJ1-4, with D uncertain. The source of this sequence is a human donor in good health. Sequenced: naive CD4+ T cells from blood cultured with regulatory dendritic cells. Indicated subset: CD45RA+ naive T cells. The CDR3 loop is CATSMNVNEKLFF. The CDR3, as DNA: TGTGCCACCAGCATGAACGTCAATGAAAAACTGTTTTTT. Drawing the rest from reference TRBV15 and TRBJ1-4, the complete variable domain is DAMVIQNPRYQVTQFGKPVTLSCSQTLNHNVMYWYQQKSSQAPKLLFHYYDKDFNNEADTPDNFQSRRPNTSFCFLDIRSPGLGDTAMYLCATSMNVNEKLFFGSGTQLSVL.